The sample holds one count of the clone carrying this T cell receptor beta chain. What it binds is unknown. After removal of 6 bases from V and 12 bases from J, the junction contained 8 bases not matched to a gene. This CDR3 is built from 12 residues. Germline CDR1 is MNHEY and CDR2 is SVGAGI. Some clones are missing from TCRdb's copy, which holds only in-frame ones; the method was immunoSEQ multiplex PCR. The data hold approximately 2.1 million clones, with more than 80% observed a single time. This entry is derived from a study of shared clonotypes between healthy human individuals. Study summary: CD4 naive and memory got three plates each, CD8 naive two, CD8 memory one.

Overall study findings and caveats: Naive CD4 clonotype sharing across a few donors was about 5.3%. Represented genetic and exposure-history diversity was restricted by having few donors. Memory subsets had estimated richness that was generally smaller than that of naive subsets.

The origin of this receptor is a man between 18 and 35 years old in good health. Some clones in this sample may be carry-over from other donors' samples. Sequences were obtained from naive CD4+ T cells from PBMCs. The subset denotes: CD45RA+ positively selected. V gene TRBV6-5 combines with J gene TRBJ2-1; 7 nucleotides align to TRBD2. The CDR3: CASRPSAGRQFF. The CDR3 DNA follows: TGTGCCAGCAGGCCTTCAGCGGGAAGGCAGTTCTTC.